Sequencing of this T cell receptor beta chain was carried out in a study of cytomegalovirus exposure and HLA in healthy donors. V shed 2 bases, J shed 7 bases, and the junction held 8 bases outside the gene matches. This CDR3 comprises 15 residues. In germline, CDR1 is MDHEN, CDR2 SYDVKM. PCR employed 60 Vbeta and 13 Jbeta primers. Measured with immunoSEQ multiplex PCR; TCRdb has only the in-frame clones, and not every one. The sample carries roughly 150,000 clones, about 71% recorded once. This sequence joins TRBV28 and TRBJ2-7; 10 bases map to TRBD2. The TCR originated in a woman aged 60-75 years in good health and CMV-seropositive. The material sequenced was PBMCs. The CDR3 loop reads CASSLPLAGAGEQYF. CDR3 bases: TGTGCCAGCAGTTTACCTCTAGCGGGAGCAGGGGAGCAGTACTTC.